Below are 23 T cell receptor beta chains sequenced from a single sample in a study of beta chain features in type 1 diabetes. Every bit of the isolated RNA underwent reverse transcription, so sequencing read expressed TCRB transcripts. Assay used: immunoSEQ multiplex PCR; TCRdb lists only in-frame clones, some missing. The table records 900,000 or so clones, 17% of them present only once. Material: naive CD4+ T cells from blood. Source of these receptors: a woman aged 18-29 years in good health.

The chain recombines TRBV2 with TRBJ2-4; D remains unclear. Trimming cost V 4 bases and J 10 bases, with 8 bases left between them. Germline CDR1 is SNHLY and CDR2 is FYNNEI. The CDR3 consists of 11 residues. The CDR3 spells CASSVDQIQYF. In DNA form, the CDR3 reads TGTGCCAGCAGTGTCGACCAGATTCAGTACTTC.

The genes are TRBV21-1 and TRBJ2-7; the D call TRBD1 from the table was never checked on the DNA. TRBV21-1 is listed as a pseudogene. This CDR3 has 15 amino acids. The CDR3 protein is CASSTRTRTSYEQYF. The CDR3 DNA sequence: TGTGCCAGCAGCACCCGGACACGGACCTCCTACGAGCAGTACTTC.

The chain is built from TRBV29-1 and TRBJ2-7, with 10 nucleotides matching TRBD1. The CDR3 has 14 amino acids. The germline V gene has CDR1 SQVTM and CDR2 ANQGSEA. J gave up 2 bases and V 6 bases, and 7 bases lay outside the gene matches. The CDR3 DNA reads as TGCAGCGTGGTCCCCGGACAGGGGGCCTACGAGCAGTACTTC. Translation gives CSVVPGQGAYEQYF.

This chain joins TRBV23-1 and TRBJ2-6; 7 bases are a match to TRBD2. TRBV23-1 falls under the ORF class, with uncertain function. V lost 4 bases, J lost 3 bases, and 9 bases stayed unmatched. The CDR3 contains 17 residues. CDR3 nucleotide sequence: TGCGCCAGCAGTCCCAGACTAGCTCTAGGTGGGGCCAACGTCCTGACTTTC. It encodes CASSPRLALGGANVLTF.

CDR3 coding DNA: TGTGCCAGCGGTGGCGGGGCTAGCGGGAACTATGAGCAGTTCTTC. Its protein product is CASGGGASGNYEQFF. This chain uses TRBV5-6 with TRBJ2-1; 9 bases align to TRBD2. Germline lookup yields CDR1 SGHDT and CDR2 YYEEEE. The CDR3 consists of 15 residues. With V trimmed by 7 bases and J by 8 bases, 13 bases remained unmatched.

V and J are TRBV6-5 and TRBJ2-7; the match to TRBD1 covers 7 bases. CDR1 and CDR2 from the germline V gene are MNHEY and SVGAGI. J was trimmed by 7 bases and V by 5 bases; bases with no gene match: 8. The CDR3 is 13 amino acids. The CDR3 sequence: CASSQDRVREQYF. The CDR3 nucleotides are TGTGCCAGCAGTCAAGACAGGGTCAGGGAGCAGTACTTC.

The J gene is TRBJ2-5, the V gene TRBV25-1, with D perhaps TRBD2 (6 bases). The CDR3 totals 12 residues. Trimming removed 2 bases at V and 7 bases at J, with 8 bases between. Germline CDR1 MGHDK, CDR2 SYGVNS. Here the CDR3 DNA reads TGTGCCAGCAGTGAACCCGGGAGGACCCAGTACTTC. Translated: CASSEPGRTQYF.

This chain joins TRBV7-2 and TRBJ2-7; D might be TRBD2 (6 bases). The CDR3 has 13 amino acids. CDR1 SGHTA and CDR2 FQGNSA come from the germline V gene. Trimming shortened V by 4 bases and J by 3 bases, and 10 bases separated the two germline ends. CDR3 in amino acids: CASSYSSDYEQYF. The CDR3 nucleotides read TGTGCCAGCAGCTACTCTAGCGACTACGAGCAGTACTTC.

This clone was found a few times. The chain carries TRBV5-1 and TRBJ2-3; TRBD2 matches at 11 bases. The CDR3 loop spans 15 amino acids. Germline lookup yields CDR1 SGHRS and CDR2 YFSETQ. V dropped 3 bases and J dropped 3; count of bases not matched to a gene: 3. CDR3 nucleotide sequence: TGCGCCAGCAGCTCCACTAGCGGGAGTACAGATACGCAGTATTTT. Translated: CASSSTSGSTDTQYF.

This clone was observed a handful of times. This chain joins TRBV19 and TRBJ1-1, with D unresolved. This CDR3 contains 15 residues. Germline V gene data show CDR1 as LNHDA and CDR2 as SQIVND (reference sequence). The V and J ends lost 3 bases and 4 bases respectively, with 15 bases between them. CDR3 bases: TGTGCCAGTAGTATGTTGGCTTCCTTAGGCACTGAAGCTTTCTTT. This translates into CASSMLASLGTEAFF.

The J gene is TRBJ1-1, the V gene TRBV14; weak D call: TRBD1 (5 bases). CDR1 SGHDN and CDR2 FVKESK come from the germline V gene. With 4 bases removed from V and 9 bases from J, the gap between germline ends came to 15 bases. CDR3 length equals 13 residues. The DNA for the CDR3 is TGTGCCAGCAGCCCGAGGCTCAGGGAGCAAGCTTTCTTT. Translation: CASSPRLREQAFF.

The rearrangement joins TRBV18 to TRBJ2-2; 9 bases are a match to TRBD1. The ends lost 4 bases at V and 8 bases at J; junction bases unmatched: 14. This CDR3 has 17 amino acids. Germline loops: CDR1 KGHSH, CDR2 LQKENI. CDR3 sequence reads: CASSQSTGTGLFGELFF. CDR3 nucleotide sequence: TGTGCCAGCTCACAATCAACCGGGACAGGGCTCTTTGGGGAGCTGTTTTTT.

This clone was counted between two and nine times. The chain uses TRBV7-2 and TRBJ2-3, with 9 bases identical to TRBD1. Germline lookup yields CDR1 SGHTA and CDR2 FQGNSA. After removal of 5 bases from V and 3 bases from J, the junction contained 6 bases not matched to a gene. This CDR3 is 15 amino acids long. The chain's CDR3 is CASSRTGQGTDTQYF. The CDR3 coding sequence is TGTGCCAGCAGCCGCACTGGACAGGGGACAGATACGCAGTATTTT. The full variable domain, with the rest looked up from reference TRBV7-2 and TRBJ2-3, is GAGVSQSPSNKVTEKGKDVELRCDPISGHTALYWYRQSLGQGLEFLIYFQGNSAPDKSGLPSDRFSAERTGGSVSTLTIQRTQQEDSAVYLCASSRTGQGTDTQYFGPGTRLTVL.

This clone was found a few times. The rearrangement links TRBV13 to TRBJ1-1; maybe TRBD1 (6 bases). The CDR3 has 19 residues. Germline V gene lookup returns CDR1 PRHDT and CDR2 FYEKMQ (reference sequence). Trimming cost V 1 base and J 4 bases, with 25 bases left between them. The CDR3 sequence: CASSLATRFSPYRATEAFF. Here the CDR3 DNA reads TGTGCCAGCAGCTTAGCCACACGGTTCTCACCGTACAGGGCCACTGAAGCTTTCTTT.

V gene TRBV19 combines with J gene TRBJ2-3; D is perhaps TRBD2 (5 bases). The V and J ends lost 8 bases and 5 bases respectively, with 23 bases between them. The V gene's germline CDR1 is LNHDA and CDR2 SQIVND (reference sequence). The CDR3 has 16 residues. CDR3 sequence (DNA): TGTGCCAGTGCTAATCTTCCTGGGCGGGCTAAAGATACGCAGTATTTT. This sequence encodes CASANLPGRAKDTQYF.

The chain has TRBV18 and TRBJ1-1, with 8 bases lining up with TRBD1. The V gene end was trimmed by 3 bases and the J gene end by 4 bases; junction bases not matched to a gene: 16. The CDR3 contains 18 residues. Germline V gene data show CDR1 as KGHSH and CDR2 as LQKENI. CDR3 DNA: TGTGCCAGCTCACCCACGAAAGGGACAGGTCAGGCGGGCACTGAAGCTTTCTTT. It specifies CASSPTKGTGQAGTEAFF.

The chain links TRBV6-1 to TRBJ2-4, with D hard to call. CDR3 size: 12 residues. Trimming removed 0 bases from V and 8 bases from J, with 5 bases in between. CDR1 is MNHNS and CDR2 is SASEGT in the germline V gene. CDR3 sequence reads: CASSEAVDIQYF. CDR3 nucleotide sequence: TGTGCCAGCAGTGAAGCGGTGGACATTCAGTACTTC.

The chain joins TRBV15 to TRBJ2-7; maybe TRBD1 (5 bases). The CDR3 consists of 17 residues. Trimming removed 1 base from V and 4 bases from J, with 20 bases in between. Germline loops: CDR1 LNHNV, CDR2 YYDKDF (reference sequence). The CDR3 DNA follows: TGTGCCACCAGCAGAGCGCGAGGACCACCCAGGGAATACGAGCAGTACTTC. Encoded protein: CATSRARGPPREYEQYF.

About this clone itself: It may be a read error: a sequence one base away is much more abundant. This CDR3 is also generated by other DNA sequences in the sample. The CDR3 protein is CASSSDRNTEAFF. The CDR3 DNA sequence: TGTGCCAGCAGCTCTGACAGGAACACTGAAGCTTTCTTT. The chain uses TRBV7-3 and TRBJ1-1; D is possibly TRBD1 (5 bases). Deletions cut 4 bases from V and 1 base from J, with 7 bases between. The CDR3 covers 13 residues. Germline V CDR1 and CDR2: SGHTA, FQGTGA. Using reference TRBV7-3 and TRBJ1-1 for the parts outside the CDR3, the full variable domain is GAGVSQTPSNKVTEKGKYVELRCDPISGHTALYWYRQSLGQGPEFLIYFQGTGAADDSGLPNDRFFAVRPEGSVSTLKIQRTERGDSAVYLCASSSDRNTEAFFGQGTRLTVV.

This chain uses TRBV15 with TRBJ2-1; TRBD2 agrees at 12 bases. CDR3 size: 17 residues. The V segment lost 3 bases and the J segment 2 bases; nucleotides outside the gene matches: 5. Germline values: CDR1 LNHNV, CDR2 YYDKDF (reference sequence). CDR3 protein: CATSSMSSGRAYNEQFF. In DNA form, the CDR3 reads TGTGCCACCAGCAGCATGTCTAGCGGGAGGGCCTACAATGAGCAGTTCTTC.

This clone turned up a few times. The gene calls are TRBV4-3 and TRBJ2-7; D could derive from TRBD1 or TRBD2 (6 bases each). Trimming removed 1 base at V and 4 bases at J, with 17 bases between. Per germline, CDR1 LGHNA and CDR2 YSLEER. The CDR3 runs 16 residues. The CDR3 loop reads CASSQGGGQGMYEQYF. CDR3 sequence (DNA): TGCGCCAGCAGCCAAGGAGGAGGGCAGGGGATGTACGAGCAGTACTTC.

The chain combines TRBV5-1 with TRBJ2-7, with TRBD2 identical over 7 bases. Germline CDR1 and CDR2: SGHRS and YFSETQ. V was pared by 1 base and J by 4 bases, with 5 bases of the junction left unmatched. The CDR3 sequence is 14 residues long. The CDR3 nucleotides are TGCGCCAGCAGCTTGCGTTCTAGCGGATACGAGCAGTACTTC. The encoded protein is CASSLRSSGYEQYF.

This chain uses TRBV7-9 with TRBJ2-1, with D unresolved. V lost 7 bases, J lost 0 bases, and 10 bases lay in between. The CDR3 totals 14 residues. Germline CDR1 and CDR2: SEHNR and FQNEAQ (reference sequence). This CDR3 reads CASTSFRSYNEQFF. In DNA, the CDR3 is TGTGCCAGCACATCATTCCGCTCCTACAATGAGCAGTTCTTC.